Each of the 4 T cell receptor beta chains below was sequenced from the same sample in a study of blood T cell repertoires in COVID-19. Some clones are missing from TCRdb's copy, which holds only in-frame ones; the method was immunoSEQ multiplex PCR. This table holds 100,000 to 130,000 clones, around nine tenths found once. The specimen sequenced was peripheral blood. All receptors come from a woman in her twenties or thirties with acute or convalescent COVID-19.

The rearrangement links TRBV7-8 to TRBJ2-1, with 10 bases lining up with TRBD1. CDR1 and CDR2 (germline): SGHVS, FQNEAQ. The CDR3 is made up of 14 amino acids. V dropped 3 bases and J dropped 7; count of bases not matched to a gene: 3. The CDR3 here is CASSFGTGANEQFF. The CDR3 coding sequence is TGTGCCAGCAGCTTTGGGACAGGGGCAAATGAGCAGTTCTTC.

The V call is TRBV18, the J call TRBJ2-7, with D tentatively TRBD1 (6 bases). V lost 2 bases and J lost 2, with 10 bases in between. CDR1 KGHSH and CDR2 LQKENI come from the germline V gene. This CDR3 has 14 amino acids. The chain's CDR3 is CASSPNRDTYEQYF. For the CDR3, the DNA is TGTGCCAGCTCACCAAACAGGGACACCTACGAGCAGTACTTC.

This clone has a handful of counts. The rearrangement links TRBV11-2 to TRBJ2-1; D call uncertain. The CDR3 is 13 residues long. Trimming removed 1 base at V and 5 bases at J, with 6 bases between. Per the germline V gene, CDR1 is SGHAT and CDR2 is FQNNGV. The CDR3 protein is CASSLVRDNEQFF. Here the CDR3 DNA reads TGTGCCAGCAGCTTAGTTCGGGACAATGAGCAGTTCTTC.

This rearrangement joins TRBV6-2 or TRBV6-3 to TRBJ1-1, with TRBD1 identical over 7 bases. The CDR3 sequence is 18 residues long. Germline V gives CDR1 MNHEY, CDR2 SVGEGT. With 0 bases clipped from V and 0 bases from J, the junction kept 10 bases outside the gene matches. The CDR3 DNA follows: TGTGCCAGCAGTTACTCGCGCACAGGGGAAGGCTTGAACACTGAAGCTTTCTTT. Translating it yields CASSYSRTGEGLNTEAFF.